This TCR beta chain appears in the sequencing data of a study of T cell responses to AZD1222 COVID-19 vaccine. Regarding the study as a whole: Donor demographics were predominantly white British with a female majority; clonal diversity may be underestimated.

A remark on this clone: Its specificity is unknown.

Using immunoSEQ multiplex PCR, the repertoire was profiled, and TCRdb retains in-frame clones only, with some absent. The table shows about 150,000 clones, with 88% occurring only once. V gave up 8 bases and J gave up 0 bases; unmatched junction bases: 7. The CDR3 totals 15 residues. CDR1 is SNHLY, CDR2 FYNNEI, per germline. This rearrangement joins TRBV2 to TRBJ2-4; 7 bases align to TRBD2. The source is an adult in good health. The sample here was peripheral blood, taken on day 0 of AZD1222 vaccination. The CDR3 sequence is CASDGTTLAKNIQYF. The CDR3 bases are TGTGCCAGCGATGGGACTACCTTAGCCAAAAACATTCAGTACTTC. The whole variable domain, remainder taken from reference TRBV2 and TRBJ2-4, is EPEVTQTPSHQVTQMGQEVILRCVPISNHLYFYWYRQILGQKVEFLVSFYNNEISEKSEIFDDQFSVERPDGSNFTLKIRSTKLEDSAMYFCASDGTTLAKNIQYFGAGTRLSVL.